The rows below give T cell receptor beta chains drawn from one sample of a study of cytomegalovirus exposure and HLA in healthy donors. Sequenced by immunoSEQ multiplex PCR; TCRdb stores in-frame clones only, minus some. The sample holds 140,000 to 150,000 clones; just under 75% are singletons and the top ten take approximately 1.6%. Sequenced sample: PBMCs. The receptors shown here come from a woman between 18 and 29 years old in good health and CMV-seronegative. Each CDR3 is given with its conserved first and last residue. The order of the fields is V gene, J gene, D gene, CDR3 protein. The D gene is left open where the match is weak.

TRBV28	TRBJ2-2	TRBD1	CASSTRQGTLPGELFF
TRBV11-2	TRBJ2-5	TRBD1	CASSLLTGRETQYF
TRBV5-4	TRBJ1-2	TRBD1	CASSRDRQGAYGYTF
TRBV7-9	TRBJ2-3	NA	CASSLQDTQYF
TRBV5-1	TRBJ1-1	NA	CASSPQGLTEAFF
TRBV6-5	TRBJ2-3	TRBD2	CASSRAGGPDTQYF
TRBV5-6	TRBJ2-5	NA	CASSTTSSQETQYF
TRBV19	TRBJ1-4	NA	CASSITGFEKLFF
TRBV27	TRBJ1-6	NA	CASSPPGAPLHF
TRBV7-8	TRBJ2-3	NA	CASSRSGTYTDTQYF
TRBV7-2	TRBJ2-2	TRBD2	CASSPRLAGSTGELFF
TRBV7-9	TRBJ2-1	NA	CASSTAGLGNEQFF
TRBV27	TRBJ2-6	NA	CASSFGGSGANGLTF
TRBV5-1	TRBJ2-3	NA	CASSPRTDGGTQYF
TRBV7-2	TRBJ2-1	TRBD2	CASSAWGGEQFF
TRBV19	TRBJ1-1	NA	CASTEWNTEAFF
TRBV19	TRBJ2-7	TRBD1	CASSPGQIHEQYF
TRBV5-1	TRBJ1-2	NA	CASSQGGWDYGYTF
TRBV5-1	TRBJ2-7	TRBD2	CASSTTSGGSYEQYF
TRBV5-5	TRBJ1-1	TRBD1	CASSLEQGVEAFF
TRBV28	TRBJ1-2	TRBD1	CASSPDRIYGYTF
TRBV27	TRBJ2-5	TRBD2	CASSFSGGRQETQYF